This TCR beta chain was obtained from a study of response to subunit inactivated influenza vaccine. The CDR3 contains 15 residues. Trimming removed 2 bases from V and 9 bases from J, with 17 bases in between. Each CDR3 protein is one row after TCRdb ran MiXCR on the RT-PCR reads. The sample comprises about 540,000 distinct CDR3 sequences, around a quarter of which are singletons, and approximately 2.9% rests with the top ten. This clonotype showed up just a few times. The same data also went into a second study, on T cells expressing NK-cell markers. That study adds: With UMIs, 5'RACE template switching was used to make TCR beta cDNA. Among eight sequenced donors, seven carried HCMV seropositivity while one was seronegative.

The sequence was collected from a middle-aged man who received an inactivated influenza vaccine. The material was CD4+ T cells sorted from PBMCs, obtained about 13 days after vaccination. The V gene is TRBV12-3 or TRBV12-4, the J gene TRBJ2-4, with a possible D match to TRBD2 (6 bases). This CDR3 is CASSLPPGGIGIQYF. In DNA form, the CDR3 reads TGTGCCAGCAGTTTACCCCCTGGAGGGATCGGCATTCAGTACTTC.